This TCR beta chain was documented in a study of T cells in Graves' hyperthyroidism and ophthalmopathy. Broader study findings: Ophthalmopathy stood apart from stable hyperthyroidism in a 13 V-J model. A median 6.5 months before onset, the model predicted ophthalmopathy.

Amplified regions were TCR beta CDR3 sequences from RNA transcripts. The TCR CDR3 was amplified in a first-round RT-PCR using the HTBI primer set. In TCRdb, the multiplex PCR reads were re-called with MiXCR into one record per CDR3 protein. The top ten clones hold under 55% of a sample with about half a million distinct CDR3 sequences, approximately 22% of them seen once. The CDR3 extends over 15 amino acids. V trimming: 7 bases; J trimming: 4 bases; junction bases outside the gene matches: 9. The germline CDR1 and CDR2 sequences are MRHNA and SNTAGT. Points on this clonotype: Its specificity is not known. This may be a read error, as it is one base from a much larger clone.

The sample comprised blood. This TCR was sampled from a woman aged 70 to 79 with Graves' ophthalmopathy. The chain joins TRBV6-4 to TRBJ2-1; 8 nucleotides line up with TRBD2. CDR3 protein: CASIAGGPLYNEQFF. CDR3 bases: TGTGCCAGCATCGCGGGAGGCCCCCTTTACAATGAGCAGTTCTTC.